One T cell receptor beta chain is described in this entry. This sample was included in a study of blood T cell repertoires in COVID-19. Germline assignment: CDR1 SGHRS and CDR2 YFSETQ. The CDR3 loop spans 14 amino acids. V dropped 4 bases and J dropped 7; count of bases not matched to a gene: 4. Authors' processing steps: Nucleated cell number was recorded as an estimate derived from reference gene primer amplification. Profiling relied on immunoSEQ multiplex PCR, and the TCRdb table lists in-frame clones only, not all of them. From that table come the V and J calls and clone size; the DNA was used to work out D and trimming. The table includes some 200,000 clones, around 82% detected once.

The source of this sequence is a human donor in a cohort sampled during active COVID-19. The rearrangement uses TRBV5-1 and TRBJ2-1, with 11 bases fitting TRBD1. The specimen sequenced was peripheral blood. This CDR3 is CASSRGQGGNEQFF. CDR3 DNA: TGCGCCAGCAGCCGGGGACAGGGGGGAAATGAGCAGTTCTTC.